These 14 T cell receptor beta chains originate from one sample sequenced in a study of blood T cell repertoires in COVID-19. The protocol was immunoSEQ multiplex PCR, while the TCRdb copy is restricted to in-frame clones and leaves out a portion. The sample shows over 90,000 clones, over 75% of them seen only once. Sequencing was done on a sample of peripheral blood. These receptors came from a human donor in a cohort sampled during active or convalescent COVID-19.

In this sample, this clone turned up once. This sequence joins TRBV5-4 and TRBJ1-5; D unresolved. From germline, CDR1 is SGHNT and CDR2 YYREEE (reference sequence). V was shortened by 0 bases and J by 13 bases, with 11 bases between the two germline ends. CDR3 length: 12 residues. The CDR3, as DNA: TGTGCCAGCAGCTTGGCAGTTCCGCCTCAGCATTTT. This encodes CASSLAVPPQHF. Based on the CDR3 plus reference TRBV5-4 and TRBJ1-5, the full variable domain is ETGVTQSPTHLIKTRGQQVTLRCSSQSGHNTVSWYQQALGQGPQFIFQYYREEENGRGNFPPRFSGLQFPNYSSELNVNALELDDSALYLCASSLAVPPQHFGDGTRLSIL.

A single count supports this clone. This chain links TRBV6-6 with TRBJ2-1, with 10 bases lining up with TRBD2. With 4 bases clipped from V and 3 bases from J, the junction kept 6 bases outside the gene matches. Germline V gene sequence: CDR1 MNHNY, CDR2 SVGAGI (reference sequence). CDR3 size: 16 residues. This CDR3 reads CASSLKTSGHYNEQFF. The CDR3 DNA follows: TGTGCCAGCAGTTTGAAGACTAGCGGGCACTACAATGAGCAGTTCTTC.

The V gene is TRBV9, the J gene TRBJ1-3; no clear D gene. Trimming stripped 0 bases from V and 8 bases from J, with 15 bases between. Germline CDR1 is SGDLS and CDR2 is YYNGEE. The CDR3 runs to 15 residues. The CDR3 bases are TGTGCCAGCAGCGTAGCTGGGCAGCCCGGGGACACCATATATTTT. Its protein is CASSVAGQPGDTIYF.

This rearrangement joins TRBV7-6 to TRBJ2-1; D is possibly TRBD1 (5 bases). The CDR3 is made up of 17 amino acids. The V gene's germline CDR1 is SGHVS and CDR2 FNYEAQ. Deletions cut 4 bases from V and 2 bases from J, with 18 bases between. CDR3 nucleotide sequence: TGTGCCAGCAGCTACATAGACAGTAAGGGGCCCTACAATGAGCAGTTCTTC. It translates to CASSYIDSKGPYNEQFF.

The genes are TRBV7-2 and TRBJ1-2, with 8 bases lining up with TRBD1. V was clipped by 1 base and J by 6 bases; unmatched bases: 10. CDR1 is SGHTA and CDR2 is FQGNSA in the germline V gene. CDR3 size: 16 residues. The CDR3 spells CASSLVVAGGAHGYTF. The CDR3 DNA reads TGTGCCAGCAGCTTAGTGGTTGCAGGGGGCGCCCATGGCTACACCTTC. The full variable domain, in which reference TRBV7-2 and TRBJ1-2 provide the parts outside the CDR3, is GAGVSQSPSNKVTEKGKDVELRCDPISGHTALYWYRQSLGQGLEFLIYFQGNSAPDKSGLPSDRFSAERTGGSVSTLTIQRTQQEDSAVYLCASSLVVAGGAHGYTFGSGTRLTVV.

Written as DNA, the CDR3 is TGTGCCTGGGACGTTACTTGGGGCTACACCTTC. This translates into CAWDVTWGYTF. This chain joins TRBV30 and TRBJ1-2; D unclear. V shed 5 bases and J shed 8 bases, with 12 bases lying between them. Germline V gene lookup returns CDR1 GTSNPN and CDR2 SVGIG (reference sequence). This CDR3 spans 11 amino acids.

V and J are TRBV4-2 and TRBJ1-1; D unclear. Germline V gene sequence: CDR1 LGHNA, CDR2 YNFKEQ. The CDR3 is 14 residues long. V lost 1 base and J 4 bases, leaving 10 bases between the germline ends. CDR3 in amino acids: CASSQGPRGTEAFF. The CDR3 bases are TGTGCCAGCAGCCAAGGTCCACGGGGCACTGAAGCTTTCTTT.

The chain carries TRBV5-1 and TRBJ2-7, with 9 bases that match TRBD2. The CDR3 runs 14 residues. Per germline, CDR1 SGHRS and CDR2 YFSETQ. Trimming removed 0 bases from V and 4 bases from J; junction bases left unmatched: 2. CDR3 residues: CASSLVAGEYEQYF. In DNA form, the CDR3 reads TGCGCCAGCAGCTTGGTAGCGGGGGAGTACGAGCAGTACTTC.

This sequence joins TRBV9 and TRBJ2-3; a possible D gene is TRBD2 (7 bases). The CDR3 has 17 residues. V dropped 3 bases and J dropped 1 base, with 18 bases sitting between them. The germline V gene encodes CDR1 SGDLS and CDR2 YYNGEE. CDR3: CASSGGLGGARTDTQYF. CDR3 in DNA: TGTGCCAGCAGCGGAGGTTTAGGGGGGGCACGCACAGATACGCAGTATTTT. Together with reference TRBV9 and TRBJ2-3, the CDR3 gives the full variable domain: DSGVTQTPKHLITATGQRVTLRCSPRSGDLSVYWYQQSLDQGLQFLIQYYNGEERAKGNILERFSAQQFPDLHSELNLSSLELGDSALYFCASSGGLGGARTDTQYFGPGTRLTVL.

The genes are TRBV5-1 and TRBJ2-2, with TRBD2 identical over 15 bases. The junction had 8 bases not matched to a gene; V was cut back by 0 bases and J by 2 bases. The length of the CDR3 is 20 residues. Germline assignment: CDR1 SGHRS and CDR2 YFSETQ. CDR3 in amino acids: CASSLGPGLAGGQNTGELFF. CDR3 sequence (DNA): TGCGCCAGCAGCTTGGGGCCGGGACTAGCGGGGGGCCAAAACACCGGGGAGCTGTTTTTT.

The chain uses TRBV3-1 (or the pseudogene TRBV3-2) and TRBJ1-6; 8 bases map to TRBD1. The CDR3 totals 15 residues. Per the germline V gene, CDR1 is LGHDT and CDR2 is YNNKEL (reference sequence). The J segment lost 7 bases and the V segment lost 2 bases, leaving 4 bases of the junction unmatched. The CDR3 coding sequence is TGTGCCAGCAGCCAATCCCGGACAGGGAATTCACCCCTCCACTTT. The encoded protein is CASSQSRTGNSPLHF.

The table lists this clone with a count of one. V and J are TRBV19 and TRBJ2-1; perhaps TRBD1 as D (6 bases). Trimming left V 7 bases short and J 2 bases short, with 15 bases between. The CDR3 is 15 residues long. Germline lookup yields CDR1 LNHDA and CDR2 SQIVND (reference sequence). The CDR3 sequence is CASISTGTTYNEQFF. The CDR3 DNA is TGTGCCAGTATTTCAACCGGGACAACCTACAATGAGCAGTTCTTC.

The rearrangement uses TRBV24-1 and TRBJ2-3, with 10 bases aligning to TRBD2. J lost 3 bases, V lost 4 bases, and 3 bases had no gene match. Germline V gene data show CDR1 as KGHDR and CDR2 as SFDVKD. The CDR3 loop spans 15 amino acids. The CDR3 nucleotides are TGTGCCACCAGTGACCCTAGCGGGGGAACAGATACGCAGTATTTT. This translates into CATSDPSGGTDTQYF.

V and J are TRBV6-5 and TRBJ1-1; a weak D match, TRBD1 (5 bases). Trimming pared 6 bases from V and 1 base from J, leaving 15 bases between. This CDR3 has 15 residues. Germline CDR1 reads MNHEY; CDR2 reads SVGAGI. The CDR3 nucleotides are TGTGCCAGCAGATCCCGATCAGGGTCGAACACTGAAGCTTTCTTT. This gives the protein CASRSRSGSNTEAFF.